The clone carrying this T cell receptor (beta chain) was seen ten or more times. From RNA transcripts, TCR beta CDR3 regions were amplified. When the TCR CDR3 underwent first-round RT-PCR, the HTBI primer set was used. TCRdb reprocessed the multiplex PCR reads with MiXCR, giving one entry per CDR3 protein. In the table there are about 180,000 distinct CDR3 sequences, more than 15% of which are singletons. This specimen comes from a study of T cells in Graves' hyperthyroidism and ophthalmopathy. The ends lost 6 bases at V and 0 bases at J; junction bases unmatched: 1. This CDR3 has 14 amino acids. Germline CDR1 reads SGHRS; CDR2 reads YFSETQ.

This clonotype originated in a woman aged 45-60 years with Graves' hyperthyroidism. Specimen: blood. This sequence joins TRBV5-1 and TRBJ2-2, with 8 bases aligning to TRBD1. CDR3 DNA sequence: TGCGCCAGCATGGGACAGGCGAACACCGGGGAGCTGTTTTTT. Translating gives CASMGQANTGELFF.